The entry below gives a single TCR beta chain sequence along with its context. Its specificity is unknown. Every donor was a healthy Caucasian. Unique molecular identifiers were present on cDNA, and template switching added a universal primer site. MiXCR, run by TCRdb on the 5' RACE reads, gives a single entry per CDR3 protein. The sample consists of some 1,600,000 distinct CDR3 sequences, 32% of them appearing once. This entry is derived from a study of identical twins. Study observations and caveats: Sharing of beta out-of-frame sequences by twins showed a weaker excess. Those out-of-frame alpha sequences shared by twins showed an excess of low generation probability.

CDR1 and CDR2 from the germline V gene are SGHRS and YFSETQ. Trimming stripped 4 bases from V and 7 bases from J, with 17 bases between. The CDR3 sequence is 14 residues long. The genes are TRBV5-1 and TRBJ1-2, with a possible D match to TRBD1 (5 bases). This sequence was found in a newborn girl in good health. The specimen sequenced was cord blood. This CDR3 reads CASSRDRALSGYTF. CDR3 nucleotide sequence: TGCGCCAGCAGCAGAGACAGAGCGCTGTCTGGCTACACCTTC.